The present entry profiles one T cell receptor (beta chain) with its context. Its antigen target is currently unknown. Base-call qualities are not available, and no considerably larger clone is one nucleotide away. Library method: the immunoSEQ multiplex PCR assay. To provide template for TCR sequencing, every sample had RNA extracted and reverse transcribed into cDNA. SuperScript III was used to make first-strand cDNA, primed with a 2:1 mix of oligo-dT and random hexamers. A synthetic immune receptor repertoire was used to gauge amplification bias, and whatever bias remained was removed computationally. For the original study's pipeline: Raw reads were preprocessed to remove errors, and CDR3 was defined by IMGT conventions from the conserved cysteine to phenylalanine. Clonality was calculated as 1 minus Shannon entropy normalized by log2 of the number of productive unique TCRs. Whether each scalp clone was CD4 or CD8 was inferred by checking scalp TCRbeta sequences against the CD4 and CD8 repertoires from sorted blood. In TCRdb, the immuneACCESS table is reduced to in-frame sequences with V and J assigned. These tables do not hold every clone; where another copy was compared, an unresolved V gene accounts for under half, and the others remain unexplained. D and trimming come from the DNA, and the V and J calls and clone size come from that table. Present in this sample are 150,000 to 200,000 clones, about 55% of which were seen just once. 10% to 13% of the sample is in the top ten clones.

Per the publication, the time point label means: roughly 24 weeks on oral tofacitinib. The treatment or condition label of this sample denotes: oral pan-JAK inhibitor, 5-10 mg twice daily. From alopecia areata patients, peripheral blood was collected along with lesional scalp punch biopsies. PBMCs were isolated by density centrifugation and stained for CD3, CD4 and CD8, and CD4+ and CD8+ T cells were sorted on a FACSAria. These data are taken from a study of CD8+ T cells in alopecia areata (dated by TCRdb to the late 2010s). Broadly, across the study: Treated patients were enrolled in an open-label pilot trial of oral tofacitinib, 5 to 10 mg twice daily, for moderate-to-severe alopecia areata. Patients received tofacitinib for 6 to 18 months and were then followed off drug for 6 months to check for delayed response and recurrence. The SALT score, which quantifies the percentage of affected scalp surface area, was used to measure disease severity in treated patients. High-throughput TCRbeta sequencing was used to examine T cell clonal expansion in alopecia areata in both the C3H/HeJ mouse model and human patients. On the human side, TCRbeta sequencing was run on scalp tissue and on sorted CD4+ and CD8+ peripheral blood T cells from healthy controls and from alopecia areata patients with either patchy or totalis/universalis disease. Tofacitinib-treated patients had biopsies at baseline and at 4 and 24 weeks of treatment, with a later scalp biopsy in several patients. Clonality in the scalp was compared among normal scalp (n=4), patchy alopecia areata scalp (n=8), and alopecia totalis/universalis scalp (n=8). RNA came from the PAXgene miRNA kit for fixed scalp, the miRNeasy kit for PBMCs, and the RNeasy kit for mouse skin. Amplification of TCRbeta CDR3 regions was done by immunoSEQ multiplex PCR using 35 Vbeta forward primers and 13 Jbeta reverse primers.

On the study overall, not on this receptor specifically: The treated cohort was small, with a single nonresponder, so links between baseline CD8+ expansion and response need larger studies. Scalp TCR repertoire analysis is complicated because resident alphabeta T cells in normal human skin are also sequenced, whereas mouse skin is dominated by gammadelta T cells. Scalp clonality and the number of expanded CD8+ clones among the top 100 scalp clones were significantly decreased by tofacitinib. Shared TCR sequences between patients were less evident than in mice, which may be partly attributable to HLA diversity in the patient population. Many expanded lesional clones persisted in scalp and blood during tofacitinib treatment, which may partly explain relapse after stopping treatment. Lesional scalp, especially in alopecia totalis/universalis, showed higher clonality and more expanded CD8+ clones than normal scalp, suggesting antigenic drive.

The starting material was CD8+ T cells sorted from blood, obtained at week 24, from a patient treated with tofacitinib. The clonotype was recovered from a human donor with alopecia areata.

This receptor has the CDR3 CASSKRADRYQETQYF. The DNA is TGCGCCAGCAGTAAGAGAGCGGACAGATACCAAGAGACCCAGTACTTC. The chain is assembled from TRBV5-1 and TRBJ2-5, with TRBD1 tentatively as D gene (6 bases match). There are 16 amino acids in the CDR3, from cysteine to phenylalanine inclusive. Only the CDR3 DNA is retained, 48 bases long and in frame from the first base. V and J lose 5 bases and 0 bases, and a span of 17 bases separates them. CDR1 is given as SGHRS and CDR2 as YFSETQ, both from the germline V gene.